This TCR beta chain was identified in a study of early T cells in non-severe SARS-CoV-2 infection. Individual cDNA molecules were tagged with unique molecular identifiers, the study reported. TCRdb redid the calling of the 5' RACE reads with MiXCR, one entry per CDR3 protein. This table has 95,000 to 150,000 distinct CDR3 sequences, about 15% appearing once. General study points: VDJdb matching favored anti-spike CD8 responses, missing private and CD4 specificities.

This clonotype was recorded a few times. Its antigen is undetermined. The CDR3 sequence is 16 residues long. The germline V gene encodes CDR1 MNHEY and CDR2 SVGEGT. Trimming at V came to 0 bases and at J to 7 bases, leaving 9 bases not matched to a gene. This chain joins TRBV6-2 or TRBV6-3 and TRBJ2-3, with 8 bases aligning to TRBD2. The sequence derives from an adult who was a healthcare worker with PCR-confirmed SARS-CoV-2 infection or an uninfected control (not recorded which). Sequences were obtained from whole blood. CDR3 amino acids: CASSYSERGGPNTQYF. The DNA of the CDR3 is TGTGCCAGCAGTTACTCGGAACGGGGGGGCCCTAATACGCAGTATTTT.